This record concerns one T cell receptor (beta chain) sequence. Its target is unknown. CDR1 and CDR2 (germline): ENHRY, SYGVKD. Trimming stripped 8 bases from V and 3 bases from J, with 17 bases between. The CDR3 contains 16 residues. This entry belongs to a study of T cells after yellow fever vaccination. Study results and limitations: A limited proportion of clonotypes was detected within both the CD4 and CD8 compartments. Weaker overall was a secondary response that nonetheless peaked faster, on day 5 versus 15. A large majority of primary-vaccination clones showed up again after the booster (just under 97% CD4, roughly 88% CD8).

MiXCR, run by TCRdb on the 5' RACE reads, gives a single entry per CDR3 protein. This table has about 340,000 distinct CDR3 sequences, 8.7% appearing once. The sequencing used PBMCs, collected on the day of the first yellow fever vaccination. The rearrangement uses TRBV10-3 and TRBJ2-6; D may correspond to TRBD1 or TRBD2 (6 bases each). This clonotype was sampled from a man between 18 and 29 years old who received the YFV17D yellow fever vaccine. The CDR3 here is CAIRGGGSGGANVLTF. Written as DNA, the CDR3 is TGTGCCATCCGTGGAGGGGGTTCTGGTGGGGCCAACGTCCTGACTTTC.